Shown below are 17 T cell receptor beta chains from a single sample sequenced in a study of T cell responses to AZD1222 COVID-19 vaccine. Generated by immunoSEQ multiplex PCR, the TCRdb table keeps only in-frame clones and is missing some. Of 95,000 to 150,000 clones in the sample, 87% were seen once. Sequencing used peripheral blood, obtained 28 days after the second AZD1222 dose. These receptors were collected from an adult who received the AZD1222 COVID-19 vaccine.

This chain uses TRBV7-2 with TRBJ1-4; 9 bases line up with TRBD1. The CDR3 is 14 amino acids. Germline V gene sequence: CDR1 SGHTA, CDR2 FQGNSA. The J segment lost 6 bases and the V segment lost 5 bases, leaving 4 bases of the junction unmatched. In DNA, the CDR3 is TGTGCCAGCAGCCCTCGGACAGGGGATGAAAAACTGTTTTTT. This encodes CASSPRTGDEKLFF.

The V call is TRBV18, the J call TRBJ2-2, with TRBD2 matching 11 bases. The CDR3 runs 17 residues. V lost 1 base, J lost 2 bases, and 3 bases stayed unmatched. CDR1 is KGHSH and CDR2 is LQKENI in the germline V gene. DNA of the CDR3: TGTGCCAGCTCACCACTGGGGACTAGCGGTAACACCGGGGAGCTGTTTTTT. It translates to CASSPLGTSGNTGELFF. Full variable domain (outside the CDR3, taken from reference TRBV18 and TRBJ2-2): NAGVMQNPRHLVRRRGQEARLRCSPMKGHSHVYWYRQLPEEGLKFMVYLQKENIIDESGMPKERFSAEFPKEGPSILRIQQVVRGDSAAYFCASSPLGTSGNTGELFFGEGSRLTVL.

The gene calls are TRBV10-3 and TRBJ2-2, with D possibly TRBD1 on 6 matching bases. The CDR3 is made up of 14 amino acids. V was trimmed by 6 bases and J by 0 bases, leaving 8 bases between them. From germline, CDR1 is ENHRY and CDR2 SYGVKD. CDR3 bases: TGTGCCATCAGACACAGGGCGAACACCGGGGAGCTGTTTTTT. Its translation: CAIRHRANTGELFF.

The V gene is TRBV9, the J gene TRBJ1-2; D unclear. This CDR3 spans 17 amino acids. The germline V and J ends were trimmed by 4 bases and 0 bases, with 19 bases remaining between them. Germline V gives CDR1 SGDLS, CDR2 YYNGEE. The CDR3 region has the DNA TGTGCCAGCAGCCCCAGAGGGAGCGTTAGAGCTAACTATGGCTACACCTTC. It is translated as CASSPRGSVRANYGYTF.

The V and J genes are TRBV18 and TRBJ1-5; D is undetermined. Germline-derived CDR1 and CDR2 are KGHSH and LQKENI. Trimming removed 1 base from V and 0 bases from J, with 10 bases in between. The CDR3 length is 16 residues. The CDR3 coding sequence is TGTGCCAGCTCACCACGGAGATCTGATAGCAATCAGCCCCAGCATTTT. Translating it yields CASSPRRSDSNQPQHF.

The genes are TRBV27 and TRBJ2-3, with 10 positions matching TRBD2. The CDR3 extends over 17 amino acids. Losses at the gene ends were 4 bases for V and 1 base for J; bases not matched to a gene: 8. Germline loops: CDR1 MNHEY, CDR2 SMNVEV (reference sequence). In nucleotides, the CDR3 is TGTGCCAGCAGTTCCGGATCCGGACTAGCGGGCACAGATACGCAGTATTTT. It codes for CASSSGSGLAGTDTQYF.

The count of this clone is one. V gene TRBV27 combines with J gene TRBJ1-4; a weak D match, TRBD1 (5 bases). The CDR3 is made up of 12 amino acids. The V end lost 4 bases, the J end lost 10 bases, and 10 bases lay between the germline ends. Germline CDR1 reads MNHEY; CDR2 reads SMNVEV (reference sequence). The CDR3 sequence is CASSSRGGKLFF. CDR3 bases: TGTGCCAGCAGTTCTCGGGGGGGAAAACTGTTTTTT.

The J gene is TRBJ2-5, the V gene TRBV3-1 (or the pseudogene TRBV3-2); D unresolved. CDR1 and CDR2 from the germline V gene are LGHDT and YNNKEL (reference sequence). V dropped 0 bases and J dropped 5 bases, with 10 bases sitting between them. The CDR3 totals 14 residues. In DNA, the CDR3 is TGTGCCAGCAGCCAAGAATTGGCCCGGGAGACCCAGTACTTC. It specifies CASSQELARETQYF.

The chain recombines TRBV7-5 with TRBJ1-5; the table's D call TRBD1 went unverified against the DNA. TRBV7-5 is given as a pseudogene. The CDR3 is 17 residues long. The CDR3 nucleotides read TGTGCCAGAAGCTTAGCGAGCGGGACAGGGAGAACTCAGCCCCAGCATTTT. This translates into CARSLASGTGRTQPQHF.

The V and J genes are TRBV28 and TRBJ1-5; D is unresolved. The CDR3 contains 12 residues. V lost 5 bases and J lost 7, with 9 bases in between. The germline V gene encodes CDR1 MDHEN and CDR2 SYDVKM. In DNA, the CDR3 is TGTGCCAGCAGTCCTCCCGGGCAGCCCCAGCATTTT. Its protein product is CASSPPGQPQHF.

V is TRBV7-8 and J is TRBJ2-3, with D perhaps given as TRBD1 or TRBD2 (6 bases each). Trimming stripped 5 bases from V and 2 bases from J, with 14 bases between. Germline V gene lookup returns CDR1 SGHVS and CDR2 FQNEAQ. The CDR3 is made up of 15 amino acids. The CDR3 spells CASSRDPGATDTQYF. CDR3 DNA: TGTGCCAGCAGCCGAGATCCGGGGGCCACAGATACGCAGTATTTT. Supplemented by reference TRBV7-8 and TRBJ2-3, the full variable domain reads GAGVSQSPRYKVAKRGQDVALRCDPISGHVSLFWYQQALGQGPEFLTYFQNEAQLDKSGLPSDRFFAERPEGSVSTLKIQRTQQEDSAVYLCASSRDPGATDTQYFGPGTRLTVL.

The chain links TRBV29-1 to TRBJ1-5, with TRBD1 matching over 8 bases. V shed 7 bases, J shed 4 bases, and the junction held 3 bases outside the gene matches. This CDR3 is 12 amino acids long. CDR1 and CDR2 from the germline V gene are SQVTM and ANQGSEA. For the CDR3, the DNA is TGCAGCGGGGGGGACAGGAATCAGCCCCAGCATTTT. Protein product: CSGGDRNQPQHF.

V usage is TRBV19 and J usage is TRBJ1-6; TRBD1 matches 7 bases. V was pared by 6 bases and J by 8 bases, with 13 bases of the junction left unmatched. This CDR3 comprises 16 residues. CDR1 LNHDA and CDR2 SQIVND come from the germline V gene (reference sequence). The CDR3 spells CASRPEGQVAYSPLHF. The DNA of the CDR3 is TGTGCCAGTAGGCCCGAAGGACAGGTTGCCTATTCACCCCTCCACTTT.

The chain links TRBV27 to TRBJ1-3, with TRBD1 as a possible D gene (6 bases). The germline gives CDR1 MNHEY, CDR2 SMNVEV (reference sequence). V lost 4 bases to trimming and J lost 7 bases, with 14 bases between them. This CDR3 has 14 residues. CDR3 amino acids: CASSSSGAPNTIYF. CDR3 sequence (DNA): TGTGCCAGCAGTTCCTCAGGGGCGCCGAACACCATATATTTT.

The chain recombines TRBV7-2 with TRBJ2-4; no definite D call. The CDR3 has 13 amino acids. Trimming shortened V by 2 bases and J by 6 bases, and 8 bases separated the two germline ends. CDR1 and CDR2 from the germline V gene are SGHTA and FQGNSA. DNA for the CDR3: TGTGCCAGCAGCTTAACAAGTCTAAACATTCAGTACTTC. Encoded protein: CASSLTSLNIQYF.

The rearrangement links TRBV16 to TRBJ1-1; D gene unclear. Germline values: CDR1 KGHSY, CDR2 FQNENV. This CDR3 has 14 residues. V lost 0 bases and J lost 6, with 11 bases in between. This CDR3 reads CASSQSTLNPEAFF. The CDR3 bases are TGTGCCAGCAGCCAATCCACCCTGAATCCTGAAGCTTTCTTT.

The chain links TRBV7-3 to TRBJ2-1; D ambiguous. Germline loops: CDR1 SGHTA, CDR2 FQGTGA. The V and J ends lost 2 bases and 7 bases respectively, with 6 bases between them. This CDR3 comprises 12 residues. The CDR3 coding sequence is TGTGCCAGCAGCTTACAAAGGAATGAGCAGTTCTTC. This sequence encodes CASSLQRNEQFF.